Listed below are T cell receptor beta chains from one sample, sequenced in a study of T-cell memory formation after mild COVID-19. Each CDR3 protein is one row after TCRdb ran MiXCR on the 5' RACE reads. The sample has around 200,000 distinct CDR3 sequences, approximately 18% seen once; the top ten hold more than 3%. Sample: PBMCs or a T cell subset sorted from them (not recorded which). Receptor source: a man younger than 35 who had mild COVID-19 (a few samples of this study predate the infection). Cell type and time point are not known. The CDR3 runs from the conserved cysteine through the conserved F or W. A D gene is named only where the DNA matches it firmly.

j_call | v_call | d_call | cdr3_aa
TRBJ2-2 | TRBV6-2/TRBV6-3 | NA | CASSSFGGTGELFF
TRBJ2-3 | TRBV29-1 | NA | CSVRTSTDTQYF
TRBJ2-7 | TRBV12-3/TRBV12-4 | TRBD1 | CASSPSRDSHEQYF
TRBJ1-5 | TRBV5-6 | NA | CASSSLGAREVSPQHF
TRBJ2-2 | TRBV6-5 | TRBD1 | CASSGTGATGELFF
TRBJ1-5 | TRBV28 | TRBD1 | CASSRMGTGGAQPQHF
TRBJ2-3 | TRBV5-1 | NA | CASSLPGVGDTQYF
TRBJ1-5 | TRBV11-2 | NA | CASSPSGNQPQHF
TRBJ2-5 | TRBV20-1 | NA | CSARDTVDMEESQYF
TRBJ1-1 | TRBV27 | NA | CASSFYGAGKGLRTVNTEAFF
TRBJ1-5 | TRBV12-3/TRBV12-4 | NA | CASTITSLRGNQPQHF
TRBJ2-1 | TRBV14 | TRBD1 | CASSRQGNEQFF
TRBJ1-2 | TRBV5-1 | TRBD1 | CASSLDRGWGYTF
TRBJ1-1 | TRBV7-2 | NA | CASSLRSVMNTEAFF
TRBJ1-2 | TRBV20-1 | NA | CSAALGHTNYGYTF
TRBJ1-2 | TRBV4-1 | NA | CASSPSPAPGAGNGYTF
TRBJ2-1 | TRBV20-1 | NA | CSARDFRGAGPHEQFF
TRBJ2-5 | TRBV7-2 | NA | CASTPLIGGEETQYF
TRBJ2-5 | TRBV4-3 | TRBD1 | CASSQRMSWTGSETQYF
TRBJ2-5 | TRBV7-2 | NA | CASSLSRTGETQYF
TRBJ1-2 | TRBV7-2 | NA | CASSPTWAASYGYTF
TRBJ2-5 | TRBV7-7 | NA | CASSLNYRDQETQYF
TRBJ2-2 | TRBV18 | NA | CASSPDRYTGELFF
TRBJ2-5 | TRBV4-3 | NA | CASSQDPLVMETQYF
TRBJ2-5 | TRBV7-2 | TRBD2 | CASSRTSGAPPETQYF
TRBJ2-1 | TRBV10-2 | NA | CASSESTTDNEQFF
TRBJ2-3 | TRBV12-3/TRBV12-4 | NA | CASNPNGFSTDTQYF
TRBJ1-2 | TRBV7-8 | TRBD1 | CASSLQPGTGGGYTF
TRBJ2-5 | TRBV7-2 | NA | CASSLGRQETQYF
TRBJ2-5 | TRBV4-3 | TRBD2 | CASSQELAGIETQYF
TRBJ1-1 | TRBV18 | NA | CASSPRSQGSEAFF
TRBJ1-3 | TRBV12-3/TRBV12-4 | NA | CASSPVGRKAGNTIYF
TRBJ2-3 | TRBV5-1 | NA | CASSFPLAPSTDTQYF
TRBJ2-2 | TRBV5-6 | TRBD2 | CASSWSGGGTGELFF
TRBJ2-3 | TRBV7-2 | TRBD2 | CASSFGGAKVDTQYF
TRBJ2-4 | TRBV3-1 | TRBD1 | CASSQGQGAIQYF
TRBJ1-5 | TRBV5-1 | NA | CASSLGPLDTPQHF
TRBJ1-2 | TRBV7-3 | NA | CASSLSGENGYTF
TRBJ2-3 | TRBV12-3/TRBV12-4 | TRBD2 | CASSSHGLAGGTDTQYF
TRBJ2-3 | TRBV10-3 | NA | CATWDPTDTQYF
TRBJ2-3 | TRBV28 | NA | CASSSPGTGTDTQYF
TRBJ1-6 | TRBV2 | NA | CASNIETNSPLHF
TRBJ2-3 | TRBV7-9 | TRBD2 | CASSLWRGRNTQYF
TRBJ2-3 | TRBV4-1 | TRBD1 | CASRPGGRGSTDTQYF
TRBJ1-1 | TRBV12-3/TRBV12-4 | NA | CASARVLSEAFF
TRBJ2-1 | TRBV4-3 | TRBD1 | CASSPHGTENYNEQFF